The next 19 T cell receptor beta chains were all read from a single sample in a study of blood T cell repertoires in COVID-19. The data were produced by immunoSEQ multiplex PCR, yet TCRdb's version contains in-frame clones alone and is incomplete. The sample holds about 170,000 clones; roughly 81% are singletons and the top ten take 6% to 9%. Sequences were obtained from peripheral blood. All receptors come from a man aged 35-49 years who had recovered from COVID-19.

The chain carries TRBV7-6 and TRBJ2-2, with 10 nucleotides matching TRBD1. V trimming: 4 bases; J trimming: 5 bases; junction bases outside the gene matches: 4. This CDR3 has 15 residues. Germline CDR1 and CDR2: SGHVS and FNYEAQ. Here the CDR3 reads CASSWRGQGTGELFF. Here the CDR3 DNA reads TGTGCCAGCAGCTGGAGGGGACAGGGGACCGGGGAGCTGTTTTTT.

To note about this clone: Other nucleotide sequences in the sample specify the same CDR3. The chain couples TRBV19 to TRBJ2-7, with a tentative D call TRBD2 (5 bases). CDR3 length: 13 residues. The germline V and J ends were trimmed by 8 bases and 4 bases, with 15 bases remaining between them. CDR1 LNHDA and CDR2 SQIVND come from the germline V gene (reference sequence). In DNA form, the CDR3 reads TGTGCCAGTTCGGGGTTGGGCGGTTACGAGCAGTACTTC. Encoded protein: CASSGLGGYEQYF.

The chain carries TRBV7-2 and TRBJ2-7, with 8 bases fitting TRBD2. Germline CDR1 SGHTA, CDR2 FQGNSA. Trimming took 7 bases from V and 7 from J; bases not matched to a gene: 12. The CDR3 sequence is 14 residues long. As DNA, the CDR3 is TGTGCCAGCAACCCAGCGGGGGCCCCGGGTGAGCAGTACTTC. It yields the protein CASNPAGAPGEQYF.

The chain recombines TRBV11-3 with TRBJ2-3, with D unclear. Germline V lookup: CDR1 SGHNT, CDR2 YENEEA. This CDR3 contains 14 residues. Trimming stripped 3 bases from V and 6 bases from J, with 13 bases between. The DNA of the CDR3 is TGTGCCAGCAGCTTTGGGCGAACCAGCGATACGCAGTATTTT. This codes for CASSFGRTSDTQYF.

The CDR3 nucleotides are TGTGCCAGCAGCCTAGCGGGGGGGTACAATGAGCAGTTCTTC. It is translated as CASSLAGGYNEQFF. The V and J genes are TRBV11-2 and TRBJ2-1; 12 bases match TRBD2. CDR3 length: 14 amino acids. V was clipped by 5 bases and J by 4 bases; unmatched bases: 0. From germline, CDR1 is SGHAT and CDR2 FQNNGV.

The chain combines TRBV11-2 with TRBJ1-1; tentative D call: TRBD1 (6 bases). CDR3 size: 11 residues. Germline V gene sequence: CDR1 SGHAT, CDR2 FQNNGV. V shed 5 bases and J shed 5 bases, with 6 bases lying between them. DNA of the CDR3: TGTGCCAGCAGCAGGGGGACTGAAGCTTTCTTT. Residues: CASSRGTEAFF.

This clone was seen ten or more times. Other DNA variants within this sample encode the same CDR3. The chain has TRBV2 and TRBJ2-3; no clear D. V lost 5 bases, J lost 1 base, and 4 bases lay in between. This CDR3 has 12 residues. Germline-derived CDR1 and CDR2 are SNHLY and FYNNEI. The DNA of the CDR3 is TGTGCCAGCAGTAGCGGCACAGATACGCAGTATTTT. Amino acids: CASSSGTDTQYF.

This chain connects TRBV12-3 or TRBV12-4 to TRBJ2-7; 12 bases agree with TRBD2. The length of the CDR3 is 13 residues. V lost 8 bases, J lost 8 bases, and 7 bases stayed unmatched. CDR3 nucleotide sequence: TGTGCCAGCGGACCTAGCGGGGGGGCCCAGCAGTACTTC. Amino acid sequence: CASGPSGGAQQYF.

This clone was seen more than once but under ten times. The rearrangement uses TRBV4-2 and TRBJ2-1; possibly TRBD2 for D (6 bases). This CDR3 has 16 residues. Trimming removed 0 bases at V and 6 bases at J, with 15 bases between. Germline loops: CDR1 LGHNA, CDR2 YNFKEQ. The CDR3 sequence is CASSQEVAGSLNEQFF. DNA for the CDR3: TGTGCCAGCAGCCAAGAAGTTGCGGGGAGCCTCAATGAGCAGTTCTTC.

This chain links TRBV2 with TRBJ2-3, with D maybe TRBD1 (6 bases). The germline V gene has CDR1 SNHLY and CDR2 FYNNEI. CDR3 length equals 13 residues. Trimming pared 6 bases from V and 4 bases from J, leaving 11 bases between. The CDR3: CASRAGAADTQYF. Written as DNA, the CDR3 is TGTGCCAGCAGGGCAGGGGCAGCAGATACGCAGTATTTT.

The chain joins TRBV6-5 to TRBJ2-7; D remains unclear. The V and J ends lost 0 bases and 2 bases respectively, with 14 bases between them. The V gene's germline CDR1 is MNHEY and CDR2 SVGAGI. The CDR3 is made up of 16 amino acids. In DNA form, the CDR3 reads TGTGCCAGCAGTTACTCGATTGGGCCCGCACCCTACGAGCAGTACTTC. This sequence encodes CASSYSIGPAPYEQYF.

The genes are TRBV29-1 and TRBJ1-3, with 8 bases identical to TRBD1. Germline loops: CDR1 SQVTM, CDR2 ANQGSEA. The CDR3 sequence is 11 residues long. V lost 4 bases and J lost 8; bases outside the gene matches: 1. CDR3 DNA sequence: TGCAGCGTTGCAGGGGGCGACACCATATATTTT. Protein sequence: CSVAGGDTIYF.

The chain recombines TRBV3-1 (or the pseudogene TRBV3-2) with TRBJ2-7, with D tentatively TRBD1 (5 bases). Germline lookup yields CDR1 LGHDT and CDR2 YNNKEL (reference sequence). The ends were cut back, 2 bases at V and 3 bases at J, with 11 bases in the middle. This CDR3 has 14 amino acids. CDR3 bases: TGTGCCAGCAGCCAACAAAGGGGCTTCTACGAGCAGTACTTC. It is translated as CASSQQRGFYEQYF.

For the CDR3, the DNA is TGTGCCAGCAGCACCTCCAGCGGGAGGGGTCATGAGCAGTTCTTC. Translating gives CASSTSSGRGHEQFF. This chain uses TRBV9 with TRBJ2-1; 10 bases fit TRBD2. V lost 4 bases to trimming and J lost 8 bases; unmatched junction nucleotides: 9. The germline V gene encodes CDR1 SGDLS and CDR2 YYNGEE. The CDR3 spans 15 residues. The complete variable domain, with remaining parts taken from reference TRBV9 and TRBJ2-1, reads DSGVTQTPKHLITATGQRVTLRCSPRSGDLSVYWYQQSLDQGLQFLIQYYNGEERAKGNILERFSAQQFPDLHSELNLSSLELGDSALYFCASSTSSGRGHEQFFGPGTRLTVL.

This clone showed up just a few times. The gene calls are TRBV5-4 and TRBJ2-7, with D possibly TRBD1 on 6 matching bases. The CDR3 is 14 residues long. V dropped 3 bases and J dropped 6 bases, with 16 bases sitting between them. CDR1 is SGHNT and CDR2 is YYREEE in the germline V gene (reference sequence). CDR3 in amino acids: CASSSFGGAGEQYF. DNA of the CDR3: TGTGCCAGCAGCTCCTTTGGGGGCGCTGGCGAGCAGTACTTC.

CDR3 nucleotide sequence: TGTGCCAGCAGCTTCGGACAGGATTATAGCAATCAGCCCCAGCATTTT. It is translated as CASSFGQDYSNQPQHF. The chain employs TRBV5-6 and TRBJ1-5, with TRBD1 matching over 7 bases. Trimming took 2 bases from V and 0 from J; bases not matched to a gene: 5. CDR1 and CDR2 (germline): SGHDT, YYEEEE. The CDR3 length is 16 residues.

The CDR3 reads CASSYSTGQGAQAFF. Here the CDR3 DNA reads TGTGCCAGCAGTTACTCGACGGGACAGGGGGCCCAAGCTTTCTTT. The rearrangement uses TRBV6-5 and TRBJ1-1, with 12 bases that match TRBD1. CDR3 size: 15 residues. Germline values: CDR1 MNHEY, CDR2 SVGAGI. Trimming removed 0 bases from V and 9 bases from J; junction bases left unmatched: 5.

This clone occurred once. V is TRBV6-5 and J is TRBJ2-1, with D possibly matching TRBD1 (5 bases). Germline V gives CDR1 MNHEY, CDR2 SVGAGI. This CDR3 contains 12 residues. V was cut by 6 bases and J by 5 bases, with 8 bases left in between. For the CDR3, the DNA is TGTGCCAGCAGCTTCAGGGACAATGAGCAGTTCTTC. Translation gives CASSFRDNEQFF.

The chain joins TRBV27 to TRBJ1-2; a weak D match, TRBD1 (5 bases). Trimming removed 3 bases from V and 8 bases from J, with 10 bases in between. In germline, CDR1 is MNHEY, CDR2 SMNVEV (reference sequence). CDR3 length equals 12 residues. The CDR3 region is CASSFPGQGYTF. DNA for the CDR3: TGTGCCAGCAGTTTTCCAGGACAAGGCTACACCTTC.